A single sample gave rise to the 15 T cell receptor beta chains below, sequenced in a study of T cells in tumors and immune-related adverse events. Only in-frame clones appear in the TCRdb table, and some are missing; sequencing was by immunoSEQ multiplex PCR. The data contain roughly 24,000 clones, about 93% of them singletons. Sequences were derived from lymph node tissue, sampled from a patient treated with anti-PD-1 therapy. These receptors were obtained from a female donor with metastatic renal cell carcinoma.

The chain combines TRBV18 with TRBJ2-7; 12 positions match TRBD2. The length of the CDR3 is 16 residues. Germline loops: CDR1 KGHSH, CDR2 LQKENI. V shed 8 bases and J 0 bases; nucleotides not matched to a gene: 8. CDR3 sequence: CASDTSGRTNSYEQYF. The DNA of the CDR3 is TGTGCCAGCGACACTAGCGGGAGGACGAACTCCTACGAGCAGTACTTC.

The chain couples TRBV4-2 to TRBJ2-5; a weak D match, TRBD2 (6 bases). V lost 1 base, J lost 0 bases, and 12 bases lay in between. CDR1 and CDR2 from the germline V gene are LGHNA and YNFKEQ. The CDR3 is made up of 16 amino acids. CDR3 amino acids: CASSQVSGEDQETQYF. In nucleotides, the CDR3 is TGTGCCAGCAGCCAAGTCTCGGGGGAGGACCAAGAGACCCAGTACTTC.

The chain carries TRBV4-3 and TRBJ2-1, with 7 nucleotides matching TRBD2. After removal of 0 bases from V and 4 bases from J, the junction contained 9 bases not matched to a gene. There are 17 residues in the CDR3. Germline V CDR1 and CDR2: LGHNA, YSLEER. The CDR3 DNA sequence: TGCGCCAGCAGCCAAGAGACGACTAGCTCCTTTTACAATGAGCAGTTCTTC. Translated: CASSQETTSSFYNEQFF.

The chain recombines TRBV4-3 with TRBJ1-2; a weak D match, TRBD1 (5 bases). Per germline, CDR1 LGHNA and CDR2 YSLEER. The CDR3 consists of 15 residues. Trimming removed 1 base from V and 3 bases from J, with 12 bases in between. As DNA, the CDR3 is TGCGCCAGCAGCCAAGGGATTCAGGGTTACTATGGCTACACCTTC. Its translation is CASSQGIQGYYGYTF.

This clone has just a few counts. The J gene is TRBJ1-2, the V gene TRBV7-2; weak D call: TRBD1 (6 bases). This CDR3 has 16 residues. The germline V gene encodes CDR1 SGHTA and CDR2 FQGNSA. The V gene lost 2 bases and the J gene lost 1 base, with 14 bases spanning the gap. As DNA, the CDR3 is TGTGCCAGCAGCTTACTTACAGGGATGTTTAACTATGGCTACACCTTC. It encodes CASSLLTGMFNYGYTF.

This sequence joins TRBV5-4 and TRBJ2-5; D is unresolved. This CDR3 comprises 12 residues. Germline CDR1 is SGHNT and CDR2 is YYREEE (reference sequence). Trimming cost V 4 bases and J 5 bases, with 9 bases left between them. CDR3 amino acids: CASSGSGETQYF. CDR3 DNA: TGTGCCAGCAGCGGTTCCGGGGAGACCCAGTACTTC.

V is TRBV5-1 and J is TRBJ2-7, with D perhaps matching TRBD2 (6 bases). Germline V CDR1 and CDR2: SGHRS, YFSETQ. The ends were cut back, 2 bases at V and 0 bases at J, with 21 bases in the middle. CDR3 size: 18 residues. The CDR3 coding sequence is TGCGCCAGCAGCTTAGGCGGGACGGTTTTAGGAAGCTCCTACGAGCAGTACTTC. Translation: CASSLGGTVLGSSYEQYF.

The CDR3 here is CASSLVSQASLYGYTF. DNA of the CDR3: TGCGCCAGCAGCTTGGTATCACAGGCATCCCTCTATGGCTACACCTTC. The V gene is TRBV5-1, the J gene TRBJ1-2; D perhaps matches TRBD1 (5 bases). The ends were cut back, 0 bases at V and 4 bases at J, with 16 bases in the middle. Germline values: CDR1 SGHRS, CDR2 YFSETQ. CDR3 length: 16 amino acids.

J is TRBJ2-7 and V is TRBV4-2; TRBD1 matches at 8 bases. Looked up from germline, CDR1 is LGHNA and CDR2 is YNFKEQ. The V segment lost 6 bases and the J segment 3 bases; nucleotides outside the gene matches: 13. This CDR3 contains 16 residues. The CDR3 sequence: CASSLLATGANYEQYF. CDR3 DNA: TGTGCCAGCAGTCTCCTTGCGACAGGGGCAAACTACGAGCAGTACTTC.

The chain combines TRBV6-1 with TRBJ2-1, with 8 bases identical to TRBD2. Germline assignment: CDR1 MNHNS and CDR2 SASEGT. The CDR3 runs 14 residues. Trimming at V came to 2 bases and at J to 14 bases, leaving 11 bases not matched to a gene. The CDR3 nucleotides are TGTGCCAGCAGTGAATGGACGGGGGGGGAGGAAGAGTTCTTC. Translating gives CASSEWTGGEEEFF.

This chain connects TRBV7-2 to TRBJ1-3, with unresolved D. Germline CDR1 and CDR2: SGHTA and FQGNSA. The V gene lost 1 base and the J gene lost 5 bases, with 6 bases spanning the gap. The CDR3 extends over 13 amino acids. CDR3 in amino acids: CASSLDPRNTIYF. CDR3 nucleotides: TGTGCCAGCAGCTTAGACCCCCGAAACACCATATATTTT.

This sequence joins TRBV29-1 and TRBJ2-3; D not certain. The CDR3 extends over 11 amino acids. Trimming left V 6 bases short and J 6 bases short, with 10 bases between. In germline, CDR1 is SQVTM, CDR2 ANQGSEA. In nucleotides, the CDR3 is TGCAGCGTAATATTACAGGATACGCAGTATTTT. It encodes CSVILQDTQYF.

The V and J genes are TRBV27 and TRBJ2-3; TRBD2 agrees at 9 bases. Germline CDR1 reads MNHEY; CDR2 reads SMNVEV (reference sequence). The CDR3 has 18 residues. With V trimmed by 2 bases and J by 2 bases, 11 bases remained unmatched. The CDR3 DNA reads as TGTGCCAGCAGTTTAGTAGCGGGGGCCGTTACGATCACAGATACGCAGTATTTT. Translated, it gives CASSLVAGAVTITDTQYF.

The chain carries TRBV5-5 and TRBJ1-1, with D possibly TRBD1 on 5 matching bases. The germline gives CDR1 SGHKS, CDR2 YYEKEE (reference sequence). With 0 bases removed from V and 1 base from J, the gap between germline ends came to 10 bases. The length of the CDR3 is 15 residues. The DNA for the CDR3 is TGTGCCAGCAGCTTGGTTGAGGGGCCGAACACTGAAGCTTTCTTT. It codes for CASSLVEGPNTEAFF. Full variable domain (outside the CDR3, taken from reference TRBV5-5 and TRBJ1-1): DAGVTQSPTHLIKTRGQQVTLRCSPISGHKSVSWYQQVLGQGPQFIFQYYEKEERGRGNFPDRFSARQFPNYSSELNVNALLLGDSALYLCASSLVEGPNTEAFFGQGTRLTVV.

The V call is TRBV29-1, the J call TRBJ1-2; the D is unclear. V lost 4 bases to trimming and J lost 2 bases, with 11 bases between them. Germline V CDR1 and CDR2: SQVTM, ANQGSEA. The CDR3 has 13 amino acids. The CDR3 loop reads CSVVDDPNYGYTF. The CDR3 bases are TGCAGCGTTGTTGATGACCCGAACTATGGCTACACCTTC. Full variable domain (outside the CDR3, taken from reference TRBV29-1 and TRBJ1-2): SAVISQKPSRDICQRGTSLTIQCQVDSQVTMMFWYRQQPGQSLTLIATANQGSEATYESGFVIDKFPISRPNLTFSTLTVSNMSPEDSSIYLCSVVDDPNYGYTFGSGTRLTVV.